The clone carrying this TCR beta chain is a singleton in its sample. This entry belongs to a study of blood T cell repertoires in COVID-19. In the study overall: The United States, Italy and Spain supplied acute and convalescent COVID-19 samples. Sources were T cells, B-cell-depleted T cells, or PBMCs; the material itself was cDNA or gDNA.

The junction had 4 bases not matched to a gene; V was cut back by 5 bases and J by 3 bases. Germline CDR1 MNHEY, CDR2 SMNVEV (reference sequence). The CDR3 is 14 amino acids. The authors' processing: The authors estimated nucleated cell counts from reference gene primer amplification. Profiled with immunoSEQ multiplex PCR; TCRdb holds only in-frame clones, not every one. V and J calls and clone size follow that table, whereas D and trimming were derived from the DNA. Of 200,000 to 300,000 clones listed, more than 65% were seen once; the top ten hold about 2.1%. Sequences were obtained from peripheral blood. The receptor was isolated from a man between 40 and 49 years old who had recovered from COVID-19. The genes are TRBV27 and TRBJ1-5, with 7 nucleotides matching TRBD1. The CDR3 nucleotides are TGTGCCAGCAGTCATGACAGGGTCAATCAGCCCCAGCATTTT. Its protein product is CASSHDRVNQPQHF.